These 25 T cell receptor beta chains were sequenced from one sample in a study of blood T cells in healthy people across ages. A second PCR, run for roughly 7 to 11 cycles, used a sample-barcoded 5' primer plus a J-beta primer mix. In TCRdb, the 5' RACE reads were re-called with MiXCR into one record per CDR3 protein. This sample has roughly 1.5 million distinct CDR3 sequences; less than 45% occur once, and the top ten carry 4%. Sample: blood. The receptors stem from a woman aged 18-29 years in good health.

V usage is TRBV12-3 or TRBV12-4 and J usage is TRBJ1-6; 9 positions match TRBD1. This CDR3 is built from 14 residues. V lost 6 bases and J lost 10; bases outside the gene matches: 7. The CDR3 DNA reads TGTGCCAGCAGGCCAGGGACAGGGTGGTCACCCCTCCACTTT. The encoded protein is CASRPGTGWSPLHF.

This clonotype has more than one count but fewer than ten. The chain carries TRBV29-1 and TRBJ1-2; D not certain. Trimming removed 5 bases from V and 2 bases from J, with 12 bases in between. The CDR3 extends over 13 amino acids. The germline V gene has CDR1 SQVTM and CDR2 ANQGSEA. CDR3 DNA sequence: TGCAGCGTTTACAACCGTCACAACTATGGCTACACCTTC. As protein: CSVYNRHNYGYTF.

This chain joins TRBV20-1 and TRBJ2-7, with no clear D. Germline V CDR1 and CDR2: DFQATT, SNEGSKA (reference sequence). V was clipped by 0 bases and J by 4 bases, with 16 bases between them. This CDR3 region has 15 residues. CDR3 sequence reads: CSARDRLHAAYEQYF. The CDR3 coding sequence is TGCAGTGCTAGAGATCGGCTCCACGCGGCGTACGAGCAGTACTTC.

The chain is built from TRBV6-2 or TRBV6-3 and TRBJ2-7, with D maybe TRBD1 (6 bases). The V end lost 7 bases, the J end lost 3 bases, and 16 bases lay between the germline ends. Germline loops: CDR1 MNHEY, CDR2 SVGEGT. The CDR3 contains 14 residues. Written as DNA, the CDR3 is TGTGCCAGCACCAGACAGGTGGGGGACTACGAGCAGTACTTC. Its translation is CASTRQVGDYEQYF.

This clonotype has a handful of counts. This sequence joins TRBV13 and TRBJ2-7, with 16 bases aligning to TRBD2. There are 15 residues in the CDR3. With 4 bases clipped from V and 5 bases from J, the junction kept 2 bases outside the gene matches. In germline, CDR1 is PRHDT, CDR2 FYEKMQ (reference sequence). The CDR3 DNA reads as TGTGCCAGCAGCTCCGGGACTAGCGGGGGGGACGAGCAGTACTTC. It encodes CASSSGTSGGDEQYF. Full variable domain (rest looked up from reference TRBV13 and TRBJ2-7): AAGVIQSPRHLIKEKRETATLKCYPIPRHDTVYWYQQGPGQDPQFLISFYEKMQSDKGSIPDRFSAQQFSDYHSELNMSSLELGDSALYFCASSSGTSGGDEQYFGPGTRLTVT.

The V gene is TRBV11-2, the J gene TRBJ1-6; D ambiguous. The CDR3 extends over 15 amino acids. The germline V gene has CDR1 SGHAT and CDR2 FQNNGV. The V end was cut by 1 base, the J end by 8 bases, with 12 bases between. In DNA form, the CDR3 reads TGTGCCAGCAGCTTAGGATGGAGTGGAGATTCACCCCTCCACTTT. This translates into CASSLGWSGDSPLHF.

This clonotype was recorded a few times. The rearrangement joins TRBV20-1 to TRBJ2-5; 8 bases line up with TRBD1. After removal of 6 bases from V and 0 bases from J, the junction contained 3 bases not matched to a gene. The CDR3 is 13 residues long. Per germline, CDR1 DFQATT and CDR2 SNEGSKA (reference sequence). The CDR3 spells CSARTGYQETQYF. CDR3 DNA: TGCAGTGCCAGGACAGGGTACCAAGAGACCCAGTACTTC.

This clonotype was counted between two and nine times. The V call is TRBV4-3, the J call TRBJ1-2, with 7 bases identical to TRBD1. Germline V lookup: CDR1 LGHNA, CDR2 YSLEER. The CDR3 has 14 residues. V gave up 3 bases and J gave up 10 bases; unmatched junction bases: 11. CDR3 protein: CASSQGTATLDYTF. The CDR3 bases are TGCGCCAGCAGCCAGGGGACAGCGACTCTAGACTACACCTTC.

This clonotype was observed a single time. V and J are TRBV20-1 and TRBJ2-4; 7 positions agree with TRBD2. The J call may be incorrect, as the DNA end agrees better with TRBJ2-5. The CDR3 spans 14 residues. Germline V CDR1 and CDR2: DFQATT, SNEGSKA (reference sequence). The CDR3 coding sequence is TGCAGTGCTAGAAATGCGGGGGACCAAGAGACCCAGTACTTC. Its protein product is CSARNAGDQETQYF.

The chain uses TRBV28 and TRBJ2-5; no definite D call. CDR3 length: 12 residues. The germline V gene encodes CDR1 MDHEN and CDR2 SYDVKM. Between the trimmed V and J ends, which lost 1 base and 11 bases, there was a span of 11 bases. The CDR3 is CASSLFTNEQYF. The CDR3 nucleotides are TGTGCCAGCAGTTTATTTACGAATGAGCAGTACTTC.

This clonotype was counted between two and nine times. The chain carries TRBV25-1 and TRBJ1-1; D is undetermined. With 4 bases removed from V and 5 bases from J, the gap between germline ends came to 17 bases. The CDR3 loop spans 15 amino acids. The germline V gene has CDR1 MGHDK and CDR2 SYGVNS. CDR3 sequence reads: CASSGGGWQGTEAFF. The CDR3 nucleotides read TGTGCCAGCAGTGGGGGAGGGTGGCAAGGGACTGAAGCTTTCTTT.

This chain connects TRBV27 to TRBJ2-4, with D tentatively TRBD2 (6 bases). The end of the DNA fits TRBJ2-7 better, so the J call may be wrong. The CDR3 spans 13 residues. Per the germline V gene, CDR1 is MNHEY and CDR2 is SMNVEV (reference sequence). CDR3 coding DNA: TGTGCCAGTTGCGCGGGGACTCCCTACGAGCAGTACTTC. This encodes CASCAGTPYEQYF.

This clonotype was observed a handful of times. The J gene is TRBJ2-1, the V gene TRBV12-3 or TRBV12-4; 9 bases are a match to TRBD1. The ends lost 7 bases at V and 2 bases at J; junction bases unmatched: 6. The CDR3 is made up of 15 amino acids. In DNA form, the CDR3 reads TGTGCCAGCACCCCGGGACAGGGAGCCTACAATGAGCAGTTCTTC. Protein sequence: CASTPGQGAYNEQFF.

The chain has TRBV9 and TRBJ2-1; D is ambiguous. The CDR3 extends over 12 amino acids. The V end lost 7 bases, the J end lost 5 bases, and 10 bases lay between the germline ends. CDR1 is SGDLS and CDR2 is YYNGEE in the germline V gene. The DNA of the CDR3 is TGTGCCAGCGGGCGAAAAAACAATGAGCAGTTCTTC. The encoded protein is CASGRKNNEQFF.

A note on this clonotype: Because the CDR3 is missing its conserved closing phenylalanine or tryptophan, this is likely a read error. This sequence joins TRBV12-3 or TRBV12-4 and TRBJ2-3, with 7 bases that match TRBD2. The length of the CDR3 is 18 residues. V dropped 6 bases and J dropped 6; count of bases not matched to a gene: 21. The chain's CDR3 is CASSPFVWAGATADTQYS. CDR3 sequence (DNA): TGTGCCAGCAGCCCCTTCGTCTGGGCGGGAGCCACGGCGGATACGCAGTATTCC.

The J gene is TRBJ2-3, the V gene TRBV21-1. TRBV21-1 is a pseudogene. The CDR3 spans 15 residues. The CDR3 DNA reads TGTGCCAGCAGCAAAGCGGGGATAAATTGGGATACGCAGTATTTT. The encoded protein is CASSKAGINWDTQYF.

The chain has TRBV9 and TRBJ2-1, with D possibly being TRBD1 or TRBD2 (6 bases each). The CDR3 is 15 amino acids. Looked up from germline, CDR1 is SGDLS and CDR2 is YYNGEE. V was trimmed by 4 bases and J by 8 bases, leaving 19 bases between them. The CDR3 reads CASSPGGGSFDEQFF. For the CDR3, the DNA is TGTGCCAGCAGCCCAGGAGGGGGGTCTTTCGATGAGCAGTTCTTC.

The J gene is TRBJ2-3, the V gene TRBV7-9; D is perhaps TRBD1 (5 bases). The CDR3 loop spans 17 amino acids. Deletions cut 1 base from V and 5 bases from J, with 19 bases between. CDR1 and CDR2 from the germline V gene are SEHNR and FQNEAQ (reference sequence). The CDR3 DNA reads as TGTGCCAGCAGCTTAGTAGGTTCGGAGACAGTTATAGATACGCAGTATTTT. Protein product: CASSLVGSETVIDTQYF.

This clonotype was seen a handful of times. The V and J genes are TRBV27 and TRBJ1-4; D remains unclear. The CDR3 totals 15 residues. The V end was cut by 6 bases, the J end by 10 bases, with 21 bases between. Germline CDR1 is MNHEY and CDR2 is SMNVEV (reference sequence). The CDR3: CASSLAVPTWGKLFF. The CDR3 DNA follows: TGTGCCAGCAGCCTTGCGGTCCCCACTTGGGGAAAACTGTTTTTT.

V gene TRBV4-3 combines with J gene TRBJ2-7; 10 bases agree with TRBD1. CDR1 is LGHNA, CDR2 YSLEER, per germline. The CDR3 has 16 residues. J was trimmed by 7 bases and V by 2 bases; bases with no gene match: 11. In DNA, the CDR3 is TGCGCCAGCAGCCAATCCCCGACAGGGGGCCTCGGTGAGCAGTACTTC. It yields the protein CASSQSPTGGLGEQYF.

V and J are TRBV12-3 or TRBV12-4 and TRBJ1-5; D is perhaps TRBD1 (5 bases). The CDR3 length is 16 residues. Deletions cut 7 bases from V and 4 bases from J, with 20 bases between. The CDR3 loop reads CASTPEAGRSNQPQHF. The CDR3, as DNA: TGTGCCAGCACCCCGGAGGCAGGGCGGTCAAATCAGCCCCAGCATTTT.

The chain carries TRBV11-2 and TRBJ2-3; D gene uncertain. Germline values: CDR1 SGHAT, CDR2 FQNNGV. This CDR3 is built from 15 residues. Trimming stripped 5 bases from V and 0 bases from J, with 12 bases between. CDR3 protein: CASSPKTSSTDTQYF. Written as DNA, the CDR3 is TGTGCCAGCAGCCCCAAGACTTCTAGCACAGATACGCAGTATTTT.

This clonotype was observed a handful of times. A single base separates this from a much larger clone, so it may be a read error. This sequence joins TRBV6-6 and TRBJ2-1, with 14 positions matching TRBD2. After removal of 6 bases from V and 13 bases from J, the junction contained 11 bases not matched to a gene. CDR1 and CDR2 (germline): MNHNY, SVGAGI (reference sequence). The CDR3 extends over 15 amino acids. CDR3 sequence (DNA): TGTGCCAGCAGCTCGGGACTAGCGGGAGTACAGACCCAGTTCTTC. Encoded protein: CASSSGLAGVQTQFF.

The rearrangement joins TRBV30 to TRBJ1-2; D not certain. This CDR3 is 12 amino acids long. Trimming left V 2 bases short and J 0 bases short, with 4 bases between. The germline V gene encodes CDR1 GTSNPN and CDR2 SVGIG (reference sequence). CDR3 DNA: TGTGCCTGGAGTACCACTAACTATGGCTACACCTTC. Translated, it gives CAWSTTNYGYTF.

Of note for this clonotype: Compared with germline, one end of the junction differs, possibly owing to a read error. The chain combines TRBV5-1 with TRBJ2-3, with TRBD1 matching over 7 bases. Germline V gene sequence: CDR1 SGHRS, CDR2 YFSETQ. The CDR3 runs to 14 residues. The CDR3 region is CASSQTGSQDTRYF. DNA of the CDR3: TGCGCCAGCAGTCAGACAGGGAGTCAAGATACGCGGTATTTT.